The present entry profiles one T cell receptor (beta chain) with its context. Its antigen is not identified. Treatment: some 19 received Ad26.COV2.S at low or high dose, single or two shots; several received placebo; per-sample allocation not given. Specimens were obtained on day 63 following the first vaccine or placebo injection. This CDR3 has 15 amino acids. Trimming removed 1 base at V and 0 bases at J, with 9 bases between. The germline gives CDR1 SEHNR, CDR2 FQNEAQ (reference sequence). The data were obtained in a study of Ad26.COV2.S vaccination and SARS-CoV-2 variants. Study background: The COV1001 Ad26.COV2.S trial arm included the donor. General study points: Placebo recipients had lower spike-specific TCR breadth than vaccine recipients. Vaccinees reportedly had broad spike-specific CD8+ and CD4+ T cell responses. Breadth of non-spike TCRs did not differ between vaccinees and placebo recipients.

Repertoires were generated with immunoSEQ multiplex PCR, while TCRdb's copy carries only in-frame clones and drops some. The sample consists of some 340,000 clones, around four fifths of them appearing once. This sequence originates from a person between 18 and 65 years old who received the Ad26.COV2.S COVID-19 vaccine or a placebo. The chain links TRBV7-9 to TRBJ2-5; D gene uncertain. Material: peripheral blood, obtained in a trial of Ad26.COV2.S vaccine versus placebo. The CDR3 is CASSLVVGYQETQYF. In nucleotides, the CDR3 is TGTGCCAGCAGCTTAGTTGTGGGGTACCAAGAGACCCAGTACTTC.